Listed below are T cell receptor beta chains from one sample, sequenced in a study of blood T cells in healthy people across ages. TCRdb passed the 5' RACE reads through MiXCR, listing each CDR3 protein once. The sample records over 1,200,000 distinct CDR3 sequences, approximately 60% being singletons. Sequenced material: blood. These receptor sequences come from a young man in good health. The CDR3 runs from the conserved cysteine through the conserved F or W. A D gene is named only where the DNA matches it firmly. Size values are once, few and many counts, or a class for expanded clones, and some rows have none.

CDR3nt: TGCAGCGTTGAAATTACGCAGGGGTCTAATGAGCAGTTCTTC
CDR3aa: CSVEITQGSNEQFF
len: 14
d_gene: .
j_gene: TRBJ2-1
v_gene: TRBV29-1
abundance: .

CDR3nt: TGTGCCAGCAGTTTATATCACAGGGCCACATCCTACGAGCAGTACTTC
CDR3aa: CASSLYHRATSYEQYF
len: 16
d_gene: .
j_gene: TRBJ2-7
v_gene: TRBV28
abundance: .

CDR3nt: TGTGCCAGCAGCCAACAGGGGCGTAATTCACCCCTCCACTTT
CDR3aa: CASSQQGRNSPLHF
len: 14
d_gene: TRBD1
j_gene: TRBJ1-6
v_gene: TRBV7-2
abundance: .

CDR3nt: TGCAGTGCTAGAAATTCTGGAGGTATTCAAGAGACCCAGTACTTC
CDR3aa: CSARNSGGIQETQYF
len: 15
d_gene: .
j_gene: TRBJ2-5
v_gene: TRBV20-1
abundance: .

CDR3nt: TGTGCCAGCAGTTTGAGCGGGGGTTGGTCCCAGTACTTC
CDR3aa: CASSLSGGWSQYF
len: 13
d_gene: TRBD2
j_gene: TRBJ2-5
v_gene: TRBV27
abundance: .

CDR3nt: TGCAGCGCCGAGGGACAGGCGTCCACAGATACGCAGTATTTT
CDR3aa: CSAEGQASTDTQYF
len: 14
d_gene: TRBD1
j_gene: TRBJ2-3
v_gene: TRBV29-1
abundance: .

CDR3nt: TGCAGCGTTTTAAAGTGGGGGGCTGGGGCCAACGTCCTGACTTTC
CDR3aa: CSVLKWGAGANVLTF
len: 15
d_gene: .
j_gene: TRBJ2-6
v_gene: TRBV29-1
abundance: .

CDR3nt: TGTGCCAACAGGGCAGGTACCTCGGAGACCCAGTACTTC
CDR3aa: CANRAGTSETQYF
len: 13
d_gene: .
j_gene: TRBJ2-5
v_gene: TRBV2
abundance: .

CDR3nt: TGCAGCGCAGCCACCGGGACTAGTACAGATACGCAGTATTTT
CDR3aa: CSAATGTSTDTQYF
len: 14
d_gene: TRBD2
j_gene: TRBJ2-3
v_gene: TRBV29-1
abundance: .

CDR3nt: TGTGCCAGCAGCAAAGTAGTCGGTTTAGCGGGAGTTGAGCAGTTCTTC
CDR3aa: CASSKVVGLAGVEQFF
len: 16
d_gene: .
j_gene: TRBJ2-1
v_gene: TRBV21-1
abundance: .

CDR3nt: TGTGCCAGCAGCCACCTAGCGGAGGGAACCTACGAGCAGTTCTTC
CDR3aa: CASSHLAEGTYEQFF
len: 15
d_gene: TRBD2
j_gene: TRBJ2-1
v_gene: TRBV3-1
abundance: .

CDR3nt: TGTGCCAGCAGTGACCACAGGGGACGCGGTGAAAAACTGTTTTTT
CDR3aa: CASSDHRGRGEKLFF
len: 15
d_gene: TRBD1
j_gene: TRBJ1-4
v_gene: TRBV25-1
abundance: .

CDR3nt: TGTGCCATCAGTTCTAGCGGGCCCGGGGAGCTGTTTTTT
CDR3aa: CAISSSGPGELFF
len: 13
d_gene: TRBD2
j_gene: TRBJ2-2
v_gene: TRBV10-3
abundance: .

CDR3nt: TGTGCCACCAGCAGAGAGGGCTTCACAGATACGCAGTATTTT
CDR3aa: CATSREGFTDTQYF
len: 14
d_gene: .
j_gene: TRBJ2-3
v_gene: TRBV15
abundance: .

CDR3nt: TGCAGTGCTAGAGACGTCTTTTACAATGAGCAGTTCTTC
CDR3aa: CSARDVFYNEQFF
len: 13
d_gene: .
j_gene: TRBJ2-1
v_gene: TRBV20-1
abundance: .

CDR3nt: TGTGCCAGCAGCGAACACGGATACGAGCAGTACTTC
CDR3aa: CASSEHGYEQYF
len: 12
d_gene: .
j_gene: TRBJ2-7
v_gene: TRBV7-2
abundance: .

CDR3nt: TGCGCCAGCAGCCAGAGTAGACTAGCGGGAGACTACACCGGGGAGCTGTTTTTT
CDR3aa: CASSQSRLAGDYTGELFF
len: 18
d_gene: TRBD2
j_gene: TRBJ2-2
v_gene: TRBV4-1
abundance: .

CDR3nt: TGTGCCAGCAGTTTAAGCTTAGATGAGCAGTTCTTC
CDR3aa: CASSLSLDEQFF
len: 12
d_gene: .
j_gene: TRBJ2-1
v_gene: TRBV5-1
abundance: few

CDR3nt: TGTGCCAGCTCACGGACAGCGGGGATAGGGGAGCAGTACTTC
CDR3aa: CASSRTAGIGEQYF
len: 14
d_gene: .
j_gene: TRBJ2-7
v_gene: TRBV18
abundance: .

CDR3nt: TGCAGTGCTAGCGGACAGAAGAAAACCTACGAGCAGTACTTC
CDR3aa: CSASGQKKTYEQYF
len: 14
d_gene: .
j_gene: TRBJ2-7
v_gene: TRBV20-1
abundance: .

CDR3nt: TGCAGTGCTAGAGACCCCTTACTAGCGGATTCCTACAATGAGCAGTTCTTC
CDR3aa: CSARDPLLADSYNEQFF
len: 17
d_gene: TRBD2
j_gene: TRBJ2-1
v_gene: TRBV20-1
abundance: .

CDR3nt: TGTGCCAGCAGGTCCGGGGTTGAGGATTCTCTCTATGGCTACACCTTC
CDR3aa: CASRSGVEDSLYGYTF
len: 16
d_gene: .
j_gene: TRBJ1-2
v_gene: TRBV7-9
abundance: .

CDR3nt: TGCGCCAGCAGCCAAGGGGCCAAGGGACAGCTCGGATATGGCTACACCTTC
CDR3aa: CASSQGAKGQLGYGYTF
len: 17
d_gene: TRBD1
j_gene: TRBJ1-2
v_gene: TRBV4-3
abundance: .

CDR3nt: TGTGCCAGCAGTAACTTTAGACAGGGTAAAGAGACCCAGTACTTC
CDR3aa: CASSNFRQGKETQYF
len: 15
d_gene: TRBD1
j_gene: TRBJ2-5
v_gene: TRBV6-5
abundance: .

CDR3nt: TGTGCCAGCAGCCAACCGGGACTAGCGGGCACAACATCCACAGATACGCAGTATTTT
CDR3aa: CASSQPGLAGTTSTDTQYF
len: 19
d_gene: TRBD2
j_gene: TRBJ2-3
v_gene: TRBV11-2
abundance: .

CDR3nt: TGTGCCAGCAGCGACGACAGGGTAAACAATGAGCAGTTCTTC
CDR3aa: CASSDDRVNNEQFF
len: 14
d_gene: TRBD1
j_gene: TRBJ2-1
v_gene: TRBV3-1
abundance: few

CDR3nt: TGCGCCAGCAGCCAATTAATAACGGGGAGTCAGCCCCAGCATTTT
CDR3aa: CASSQLITGSQPQHF
len: 15
d_gene: .
j_gene: TRBJ1-5
v_gene: TRBV4-1
abundance: .

CDR3nt: TGCAGCGGGCTCAAGGGGATGGCTTTCTTT
CDR3aa: CSGLKGMAFF
len: 10
d_gene: .
j_gene: TRBJ1-1
v_gene: TRBV29-1
abundance: .

CDR3nt: TGCGCCAGCAGCCAAGATCAAGGGGCCCCTCTCGAGCAGTACTTC
CDR3aa: CASSQDQGAPLEQYF
len: 15
d_gene: .
j_gene: TRBJ2-7
v_gene: TRBV4-1
abundance: few

CDR3nt: TGCAGCGTTGGACCTCAACTGGGGGGGGCAACCCAGTTCTTC
CDR3aa: CSVGPQLGGATQFF
len: 14
d_gene: .
j_gene: TRBJ2-1
v_gene: TRBV29-1
abundance: .

CDR3nt: TGCAGTGCTGACAGAGACAGATCGTACGAGCAGTACTTC
CDR3aa: CSADRDRSYEQYF
len: 13
d_gene: .
j_gene: TRBJ2-7
v_gene: TRBV20-1
abundance: .

CDR3nt: TGTGCCAGCAGCTTAGGAACGGTCTCCACCGGGGAGCTGTTTTTT
CDR3aa: CASSLGTVSTGELFF
len: 15
d_gene: .
j_gene: TRBJ2-2
v_gene: TRBV7-2
abundance: .

CDR3nt: TGTGCCAGCAGCCAGGATAGTTCCCGCCATCAGCCCCAGCATTTT
CDR3aa: CASSQDSSRHQPQHF
len: 15
d_gene: .
j_gene: TRBJ1-5
v_gene: TRBV3-1
abundance: few

CDR3nt: TGCAGCGTTGAGGATGCAGGGATTAACCCTGAAGCTTTCTTT
CDR3aa: CSVEDAGINPEAFF
len: 14
d_gene: .
j_gene: TRBJ1-1
v_gene: TRBV29-1
abundance: few

CDR3nt: TGCAGCGTTGAATCCCTCACAGATACGCAGTATTTT
CDR3aa: CSVESLTDTQYF
len: 12
d_gene: .
j_gene: TRBJ2-3
v_gene: TRBV29-1
abundance: .

CDR3nt: TGTGCCATCAGGGGCACTAGCGGGAGGGCCGCGAATGAGCGGTTCTTC
CDR3aa: CAIRGTSGRAANERFF
len: 16
d_gene: TRBD2
j_gene: TRBJ2-1
v_gene: TRBV10-3
abundance: .

CDR3nt: TGCAGCGTTGAAGGTGGAGTGGTCGGGGCCTACGAGCAGTACTTC
CDR3aa: CSVEGGVVGAYEQYF
len: 15
d_gene: .
j_gene: TRBJ2-7
v_gene: TRBV29-1
abundance: .

CDR3nt: TGCGCCAGCAGCTTGGCCGGTGGACAGGGGGTATATGGCTACACCTTC
CDR3aa: CASSLAGGQGVYGYTF
len: 16
d_gene: TRBD1
j_gene: TRBJ1-2
v_gene: TRBV5-1
abundance: .

CDR3nt: TGCAGTGCACCGACAGGGTTTAACTCCTACGAGCAGTACTTC
CDR3aa: CSAPTGFNSYEQYF
len: 14
d_gene: TRBD1
j_gene: TRBJ2-7
v_gene: TRBV20-1
abundance: once

CDR3nt: TGTGCCAGCAGTTACTCGAACTGGACAGCCTCCTACGAGCAGTACTTC
CDR3aa: CASSYSNWTASYEQYF
len: 16
d_gene: .
j_gene: TRBJ2-7
v_gene: TRBV6-2/TRBV6-3
abundance: .

CDR3nt: TGTGCCAGCAGTTTATCGGGAAACCTAGGCAGGGCCTACGAGCAGTACTTC
CDR3aa: CASSLSGNLGRAYEQYF
len: 17
d_gene: .
j_gene: TRBJ2-7
v_gene: TRBV27
abundance: .

CDR3nt: TGTGCCAGCAGCGCCGACTGGGGATTGGCCCAGTACTTC
CDR3aa: CASSADWGLAQYF
len: 13
d_gene: .
j_gene: TRBJ2-5
v_gene: TRBV5-6
abundance: .

CDR3nt: TGTGCCACCAGTCGGACAGGGGCCGATGGGGAGCAGTACTTC
CDR3aa: CATSRTGADGEQYF
len: 14
d_gene: TRBD1
j_gene: TRBJ2-7
v_gene: TRBV24-1
abundance: .

CDR3nt: TGTGCCAGCAACTTAGTGGGCCCTTCGAAAGAGCAGTTCTTC
CDR3aa: CASNLVGPSKEQFF
len: 14
d_gene: .
j_gene: TRBJ2-1
v_gene: TRBV7-9
abundance: .

CDR3nt: TGCAGTGCTAGACCCGGAGGTGTGGGGCTTGAGCAGTTCTTC
CDR3aa: CSARPGGVGLEQFF
len: 14
d_gene: .
j_gene: TRBJ2-1
v_gene: TRBV20-1
abundance: .

CDR3nt: TGTGCCAGCAGCCCCTCGAGGGCGGGTGAGCAGTTCTTC
CDR3aa: CASSPSRAGEQFF
len: 13
d_gene: .
j_gene: TRBJ2-1
v_gene: TRBV2
abundance: .

CDR3nt: TGTGCCAGCAGCTTACGACAGGGGTACCACGAGCAGTACTTC
CDR3aa: CASSLRQGYHEQYF
len: 14
d_gene: TRBD1
j_gene: TRBJ2-7
v_gene: TRBV7-2
abundance: .

CDR3nt: TGTGCCAGCAGTTCAAAACGGGGAGGGACTAGGGGTAATGAGCAGTACTTC
CDR3aa: CASSSKRGGTRGNEQYF
len: 17
d_gene: TRBD2
j_gene: TRBJ2-7
v_gene: TRBV6-5
abundance: once

CDR3nt: TGCAGTGCTAGAGAGACTAGCGGGGTTGACAATGAGCAGTTCTTC
CDR3aa: CSARETSGVDNEQFF
len: 15
d_gene: TRBD2
j_gene: TRBJ2-1
v_gene: TRBV20-1
abundance: .

CDR3nt: TGTGCCAGCAGCTTCTCGGGACAGGGGGCGAGTAAAGGTGGCAATCAGCCCCAGCATTTT
CDR3aa: CASSFSGQGASKGGNQPQHF
len: 20
d_gene: TRBD1
j_gene: TRBJ1-5
v_gene: TRBV6-7
abundance: once

CDR3nt: TGTGCCAGCAGCTTGACTAGCGGACCCTACGAGCAGTACTTC
CDR3aa: CASSLTSGPYEQYF
len: 14
d_gene: TRBD2
j_gene: TRBJ2-7
v_gene: TRBV5-1
abundance: many